This TCR beta chain was sequenced for a study of PD-1 blockade in classical Hodgkin lymphoma. For the study at large: Patients were treated with nivolumab at 3 mg/kg, and this was given intravenously every 2 weeks.

All the patients suffered relapse after autologous stem cell transplantation, and brentuximab vedotin exposure differed. Only in-frame clones appear in the TCRdb table, and some are missing; sequencing was by immunoSEQ multiplex PCR. There are 70,000 or so clones in the sample; about 92% occur only once, and approximately 8.2% lies in the top ten. The CDR3 extends over 15 amino acids. Trimming removed 5 bases from V and 2 bases from J, with 13 bases in between. Germline V CDR1 and CDR2: MNHEY, SMNVEV (reference sequence). Points on this clone: What it binds is not known.

Findings and limits, study-wide: Newly diagnosed and completely responding patients shared comparable baseline diversity. The authors have not defined what causes the repertoire differences, possibly disease activity or prior therapy.

V is TRBV27 and J is TRBJ1-5; D may be TRBD1 (6 bases). The sequence derives from a human donor with classical Hodgkin lymphoma. Material: peripheral blood mononuclear cells (PBMCs), obtained at baseline. The CDR3 region is CASSTGAYGNQPQHF. CDR3 nucleotides: TGTGCCAGCAGTACGGGGGCTTATGGCAATCAGCCCCAGCATTTT.